This T cell receptor (beta chain) was sequenced during a study of shared clonotypes between healthy human individuals. Study-wide points: Incomplete sequencing of sorted subsets was indicated by rarefaction despite large depth. Naive subsets generally exceeded memory subsets in estimated richness. It was the non-shared clonotypes that had lower generation probabilities than clonotypes shared by all four donors.

With regard to this clone: What it binds is not known.

Between the trimmed V and J ends, which lost 8 bases and 0 bases, there was a span of 17 bases. Germline V gene data show CDR1 as SGHAT and CDR2 as FQDESV (reference sequence). The CDR3 contains 15 residues. Clones were sequenced by immunoSEQ multiplex PCR, and TCRdb holds only the in-frame ones, with some missing. The sample gives under 850,000 clones, about 91% of which show up once; 24% is in the top ten. CD8 cells classed as naive were CD45RO-negative and positively selected for CCR7, excluding terminally differentiated effector memory CD45RA+ cells. This chain links TRBV11-1 with TRBJ2-7; D ambiguous. Material for sequencing was naive CD8+ T cells sorted from blood. This clonotype was sampled from a man aged 30-40 years in good health. Written as DNA, the CDR3 is TGTGCCAGCGGGGTAACCAGTGGGCCCTCCTACGAGCAGTACTTC. Encoded protein: CASGVTSGPSYEQYF.